The clone carrying this TCR beta chain was recorded a few times. Its antigen is not known. Repertoires were generated with immunoSEQ multiplex PCR, while TCRdb's copy carries only in-frame clones and drops some. The table shows 200,000 or so clones, with about 92% occurring only once. The data are from a study of T cell responses to AZD1222 COVID-19 vaccine. Study results and caveats: Most donors were white British, females outnumbered males, and clonal diversity was possibly underestimated. Repertoires in all cases were sampled only once the peak T cell response had passed. Vaccination with two AZD1222 doses was followed by a rise in Spike-specific TCR breadth and depth. Along spike, vaccine-associated CD4 TCRs were found throughout, with dominance at 160-218 and 743-854.

The CDR3 covers 14 residues. In germline, CDR1 is LGHDT, CDR2 YNNKEL (reference sequence). V was pared by 4 bases and J by 8 bases, with 5 bases of the junction left unmatched. The specimen comprised peripheral blood, sampled on day 0 of MenACWY control vaccination. This sequence was found in an adult in good health. The V call is TRBV3-1 (or the pseudogene TRBV3-2), the J call TRBJ1-4, with 9 bases that match TRBD1. The CDR3 here is CASSRGGQGEKLFF. CDR3 in DNA: TGTGCCAGCAGCCGAGGGGGACAGGGAGAAAAACTGTTTTTT.